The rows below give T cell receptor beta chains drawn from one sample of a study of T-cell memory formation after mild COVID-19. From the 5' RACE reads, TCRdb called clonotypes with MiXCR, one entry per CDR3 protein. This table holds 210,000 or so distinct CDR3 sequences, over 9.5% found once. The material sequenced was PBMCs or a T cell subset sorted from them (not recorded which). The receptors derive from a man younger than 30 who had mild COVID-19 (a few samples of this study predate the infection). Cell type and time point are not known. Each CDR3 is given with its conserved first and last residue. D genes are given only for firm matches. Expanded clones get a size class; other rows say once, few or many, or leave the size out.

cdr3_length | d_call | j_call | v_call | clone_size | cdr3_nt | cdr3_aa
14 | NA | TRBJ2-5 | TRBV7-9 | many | TGTGCCAGCAGCTTAGCGGCCAACCAAGAGACCCAGTACTTC | CASSLAANQETQYF
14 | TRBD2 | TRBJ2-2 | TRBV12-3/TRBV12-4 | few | TGTGCCAGCAGTTTACTAGCGGGGGAGGGGGAGCTGTTTTTT | CASSLLAGEGELFF
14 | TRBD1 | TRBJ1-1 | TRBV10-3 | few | TGTGCCATCAGTGGGAACAGGGGGTCGTCTGAAGCTTTCTTT | CAISGNRGSSEAFF
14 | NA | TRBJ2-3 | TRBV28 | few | TGTGCCAGCAGCCCCCGGGGAGCCGCAGATACGCAGTATTTT | CASSPRGAADTQYF
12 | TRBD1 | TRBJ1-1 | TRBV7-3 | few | TGTGCCAGCAGCTCACAGACAGGGGCTGCTTTCTTT | CASSSQTGAAFF
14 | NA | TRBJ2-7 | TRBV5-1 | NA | TGCGCCAGCCGACAAGGCTGGGGTGCCTACGAGCAGTACTTC | CASRQGWGAYEQYF
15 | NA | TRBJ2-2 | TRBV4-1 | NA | TGCGCCAGCAGGGATCCATGGCAACGAACCGGGGAGCTGTTTTTT | CASRDPWQRTGELFF
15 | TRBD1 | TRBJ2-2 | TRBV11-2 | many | TGTGCCAGCAGGGGCACAGGGGGCAAGACCGGGGAGCTGTTTTTT | CASRGTGGKTGELFF
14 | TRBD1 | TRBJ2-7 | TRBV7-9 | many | TGTGCCAGCAGCTTATCCACACAGGGGTACGAGCAGTACTTC | CASSLSTQGYEQYF
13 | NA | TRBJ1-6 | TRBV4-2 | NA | TGTGCCAGCAGCCAAGATGACCCTTCACCCCTCCACTTT | CASSQDDPSPLHF
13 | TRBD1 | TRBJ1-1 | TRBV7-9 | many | TGTGCCAGCACAGACAGGGGACACACTGAAGCTTTCTTT | CASTDRGHTEAFF
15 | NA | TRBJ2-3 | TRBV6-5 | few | TGTGCCAGCATGCGGGACAGAGGGCGCACAGATACGCAGTATTTT | CASMRDRGRTDTQYF
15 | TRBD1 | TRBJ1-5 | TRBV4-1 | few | TGCGCCAGCAGCCACCGGGACAGGACAGGGGGGCCTCAGCATTTT | CASSHRDRTGGPQHF
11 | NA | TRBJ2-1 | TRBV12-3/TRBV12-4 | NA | TGTGCCAGAAGTTCGACCAATGAGCAGTTCTTC | CARSSTNEQFF
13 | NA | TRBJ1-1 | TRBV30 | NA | TGTGCCTGTATCCGGGACCCTGGAGCTGAAGCTTTCTTT | CACIRDPGAEAFF
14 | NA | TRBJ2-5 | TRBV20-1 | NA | TGCAGTGCTAGACGGGCCCCCCACCAAGAGACCCAGTACTTC | CSARRAPHQETQYF
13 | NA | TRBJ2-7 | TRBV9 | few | TGTGCCAGCAGCGCCGACAGTTCCTACGAGCAGTACTTC | CASSADSSYEQYF
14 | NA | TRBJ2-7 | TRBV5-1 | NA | TGCGCCAGCAGCTTGGGACCGAACCCCTACGAGCAGTACTTC | CASSLGPNPYEQYF
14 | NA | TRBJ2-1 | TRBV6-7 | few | TGTGCCAGCAGTTATCGCGGGGAGGTTAATGAGCAGTTCTTC | CASSYRGEVNEQFF
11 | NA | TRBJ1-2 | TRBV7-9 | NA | TGTGCCAGCAGCGCGGGGGCTGGCTACACCTTC | CASSAGAGYTF
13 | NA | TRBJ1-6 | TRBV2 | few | TGTGCCACCGGGGCCGGTTATAATTCACCCCTCCACTTT | CATGAGYNSPLHF
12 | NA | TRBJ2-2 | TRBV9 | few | TGTGCCAGCAGCGTATTCACCGGGGAGCTGTTTTTT | CASSVFTGELFF